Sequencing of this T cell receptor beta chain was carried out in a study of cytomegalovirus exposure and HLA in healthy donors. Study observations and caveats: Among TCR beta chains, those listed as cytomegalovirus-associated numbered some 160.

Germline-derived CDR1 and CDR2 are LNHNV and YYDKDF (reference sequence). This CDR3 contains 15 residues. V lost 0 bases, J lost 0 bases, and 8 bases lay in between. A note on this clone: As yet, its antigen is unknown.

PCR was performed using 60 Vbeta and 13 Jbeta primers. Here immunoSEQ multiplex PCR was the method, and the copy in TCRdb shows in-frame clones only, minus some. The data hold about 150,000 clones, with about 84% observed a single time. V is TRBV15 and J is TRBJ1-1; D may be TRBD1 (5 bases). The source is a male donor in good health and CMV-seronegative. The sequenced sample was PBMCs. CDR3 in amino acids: CATSRDRGMNTEAFF. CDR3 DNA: TGTGCCACCAGCAGAGATCGGGGGATGAACACTGAAGCTTTCTTT.